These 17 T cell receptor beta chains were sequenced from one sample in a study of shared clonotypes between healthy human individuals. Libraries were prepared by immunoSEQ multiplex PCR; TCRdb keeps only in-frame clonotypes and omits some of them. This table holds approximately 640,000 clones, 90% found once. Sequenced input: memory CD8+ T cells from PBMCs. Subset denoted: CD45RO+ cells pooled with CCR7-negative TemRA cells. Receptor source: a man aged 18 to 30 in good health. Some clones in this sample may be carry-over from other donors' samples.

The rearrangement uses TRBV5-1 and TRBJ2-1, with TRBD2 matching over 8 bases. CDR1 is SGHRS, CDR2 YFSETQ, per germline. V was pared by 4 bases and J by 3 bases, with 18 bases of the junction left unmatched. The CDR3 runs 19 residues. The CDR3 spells CASSLNVEAGGMGYNEQFF. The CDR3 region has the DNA TGCGCCAGCAGCCTGAACGTGGAGGCGGGAGGAATGGGCTACAATGAGCAGTTCTTC.

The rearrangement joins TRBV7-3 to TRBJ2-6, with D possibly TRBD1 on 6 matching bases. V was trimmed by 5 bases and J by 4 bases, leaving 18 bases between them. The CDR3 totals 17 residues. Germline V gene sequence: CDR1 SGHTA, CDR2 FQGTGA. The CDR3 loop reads CASSKEITGFGANVLTF. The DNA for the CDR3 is TGTGCCAGCAGCAAAGAAATAACAGGGTTCGGGGCCAACGTCCTGACTTTC.

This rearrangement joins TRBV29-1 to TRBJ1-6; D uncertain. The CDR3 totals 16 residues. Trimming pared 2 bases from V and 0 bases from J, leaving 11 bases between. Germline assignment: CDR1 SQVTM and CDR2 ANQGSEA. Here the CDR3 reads CSVEPRRSSYNSPLHF. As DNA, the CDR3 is TGCAGCGTTGAACCAAGGCGCAGCTCCTATAATTCACCCCTCCACTTT.

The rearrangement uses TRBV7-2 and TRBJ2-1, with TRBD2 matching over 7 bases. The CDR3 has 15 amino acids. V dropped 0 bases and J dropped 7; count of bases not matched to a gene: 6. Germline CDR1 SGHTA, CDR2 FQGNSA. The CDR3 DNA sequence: TGTGCCAGCAGCTTAGCGGGAGGGCCGTTAAATGAGCAGTTCTTC. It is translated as CASSLAGGPLNEQFF.

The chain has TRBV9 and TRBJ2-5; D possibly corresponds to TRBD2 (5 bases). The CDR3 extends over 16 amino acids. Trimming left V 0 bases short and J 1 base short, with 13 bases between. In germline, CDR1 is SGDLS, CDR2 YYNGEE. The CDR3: CASSVGDGERQETQYF. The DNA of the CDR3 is TGTGCCAGCAGCGTAGGGGATGGGGAGCGCCAAGAGACCCAGTACTTC.

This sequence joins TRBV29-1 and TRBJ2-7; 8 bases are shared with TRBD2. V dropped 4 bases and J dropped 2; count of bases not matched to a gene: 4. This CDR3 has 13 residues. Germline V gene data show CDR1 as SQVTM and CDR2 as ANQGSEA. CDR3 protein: CSVGSGSPYEQYF. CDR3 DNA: TGCAGCGTTGGGAGCGGGAGTCCCTACGAGCAGTACTTC.

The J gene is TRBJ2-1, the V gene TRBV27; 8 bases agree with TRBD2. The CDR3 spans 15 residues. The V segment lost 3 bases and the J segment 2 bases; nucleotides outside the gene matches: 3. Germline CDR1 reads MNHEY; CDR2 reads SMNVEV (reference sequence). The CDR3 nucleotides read TGTGCCAGCAGTTTTAAACTAGCGGCCTACAATGAGCAGTTCTTC. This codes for CASSFKLAAYNEQFF.

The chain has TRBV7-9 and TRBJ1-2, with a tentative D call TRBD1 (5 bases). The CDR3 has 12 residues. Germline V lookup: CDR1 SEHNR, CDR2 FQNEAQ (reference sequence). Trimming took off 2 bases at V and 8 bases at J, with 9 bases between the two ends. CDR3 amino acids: CASSLKGEGYTF. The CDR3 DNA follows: TGTGCCAGCAGCTTAAAAGGGGAGGGCTACACCTTC.

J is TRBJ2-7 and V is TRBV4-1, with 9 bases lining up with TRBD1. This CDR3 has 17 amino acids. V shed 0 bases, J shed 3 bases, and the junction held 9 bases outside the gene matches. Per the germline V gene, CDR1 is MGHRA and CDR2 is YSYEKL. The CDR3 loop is CASSQEPGQGGYYEQYF. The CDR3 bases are TGCGCCAGCAGCCAAGAACCGGGACAGGGAGGCTACTACGAGCAGTACTTC.

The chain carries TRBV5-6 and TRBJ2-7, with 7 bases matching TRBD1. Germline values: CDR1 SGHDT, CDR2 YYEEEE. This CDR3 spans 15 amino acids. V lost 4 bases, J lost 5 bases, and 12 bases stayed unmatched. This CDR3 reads CASSPSWTGGDEQYF. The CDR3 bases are TGTGCCAGCAGCCCCTCATGGACAGGAGGAGACGAGCAGTACTTC.

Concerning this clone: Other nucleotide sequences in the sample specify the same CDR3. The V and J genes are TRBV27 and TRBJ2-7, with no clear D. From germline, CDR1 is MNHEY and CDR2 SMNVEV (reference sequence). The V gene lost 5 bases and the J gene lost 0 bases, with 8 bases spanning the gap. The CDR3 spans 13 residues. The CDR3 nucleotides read TGTGCCAGCAGTCTAGGGATCTCCTACGAGCAGTACTTC. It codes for CASSLGISYEQYF.

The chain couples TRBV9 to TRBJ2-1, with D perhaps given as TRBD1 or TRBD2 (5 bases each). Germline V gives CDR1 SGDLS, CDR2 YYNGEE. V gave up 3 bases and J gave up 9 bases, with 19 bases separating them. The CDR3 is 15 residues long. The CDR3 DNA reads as TGTGCCAGCAGCGGTAAGGGGCTACTGAGGGGTGAGCAGTTCTTC. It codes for CASSGKGLLRGEQFF.

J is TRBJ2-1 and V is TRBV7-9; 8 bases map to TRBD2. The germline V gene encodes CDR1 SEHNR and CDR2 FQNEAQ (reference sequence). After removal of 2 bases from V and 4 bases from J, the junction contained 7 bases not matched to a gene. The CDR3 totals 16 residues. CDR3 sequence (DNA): TGTGCCAGCAGCTTATCGTTCCGGGAGGGGTACAATGAGCAGTTCTTC. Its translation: CASSLSFREGYNEQFF.

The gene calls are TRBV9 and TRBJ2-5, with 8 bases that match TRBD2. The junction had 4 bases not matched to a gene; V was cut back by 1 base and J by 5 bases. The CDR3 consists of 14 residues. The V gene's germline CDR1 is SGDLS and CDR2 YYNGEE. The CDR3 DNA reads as TGTGCCAGCAGCGTAAGAGGCGGGAGGGAGACCCAGTACTTC. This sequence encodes CASSVRGGRETQYF.

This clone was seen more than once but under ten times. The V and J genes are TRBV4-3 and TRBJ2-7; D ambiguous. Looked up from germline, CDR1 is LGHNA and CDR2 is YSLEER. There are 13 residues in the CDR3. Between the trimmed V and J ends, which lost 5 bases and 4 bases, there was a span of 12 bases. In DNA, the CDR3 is TGCGCCAGCAGCTCGACCCCAGCTTACGAGCAGTACTTC. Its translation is CASSSTPAYEQYF.

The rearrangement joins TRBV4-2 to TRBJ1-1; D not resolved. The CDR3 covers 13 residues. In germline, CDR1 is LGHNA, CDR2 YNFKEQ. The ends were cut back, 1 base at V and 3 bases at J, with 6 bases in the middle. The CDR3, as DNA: TGTGCCAGCAGCCAAGCCCAGTACACTGAAGCTTTCTTT. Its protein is CASSQAQYTEAFF.

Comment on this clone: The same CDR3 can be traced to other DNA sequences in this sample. This CDR3 is CASSYLAGSYNEQFF. Here the CDR3 DNA reads TGTGCCAGCAGTTACCTCGCGGGAAGCTACAATGAGCAGTTCTTC. The chain combines TRBV6-5 with TRBJ2-1; perhaps TRBD2 as D (6 bases). CDR3 size: 15 residues. CDR1 and CDR2 from the germline V gene are MNHEY and SVGAGI. Between the trimmed V and J ends, which lost 2 bases and 3 bases, there was a span of 11 bases.